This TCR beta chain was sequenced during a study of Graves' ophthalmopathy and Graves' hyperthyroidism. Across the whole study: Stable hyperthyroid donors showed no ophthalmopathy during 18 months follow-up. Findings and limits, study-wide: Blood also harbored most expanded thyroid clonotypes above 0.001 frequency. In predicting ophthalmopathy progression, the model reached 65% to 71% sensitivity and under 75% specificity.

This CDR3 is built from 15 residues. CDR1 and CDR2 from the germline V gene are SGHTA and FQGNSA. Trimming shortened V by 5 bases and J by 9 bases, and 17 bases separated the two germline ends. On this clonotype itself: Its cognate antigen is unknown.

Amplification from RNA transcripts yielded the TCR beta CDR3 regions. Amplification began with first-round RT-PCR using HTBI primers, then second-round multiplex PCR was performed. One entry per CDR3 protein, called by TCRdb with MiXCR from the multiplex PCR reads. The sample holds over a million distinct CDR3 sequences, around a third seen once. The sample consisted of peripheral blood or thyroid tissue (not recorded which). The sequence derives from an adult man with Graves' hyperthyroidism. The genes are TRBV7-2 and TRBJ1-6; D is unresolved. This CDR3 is CASSPLRVNISPLHF. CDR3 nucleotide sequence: TGTGCCAGCAGCCCCTTAAGGGTTAATATTTCACCCCTCCACTTT. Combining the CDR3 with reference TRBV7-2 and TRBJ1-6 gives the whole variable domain GAGVSQSPSNKVTEKGKDVELRCDPISGHTALYWYRQSLGQGLEFLIYFQGNSAPDKSGLPSDRFSAERTGGSVSTLTIQRTQQEDSAVYLCASSPLRVNISPLHFGNGTRLTVT.